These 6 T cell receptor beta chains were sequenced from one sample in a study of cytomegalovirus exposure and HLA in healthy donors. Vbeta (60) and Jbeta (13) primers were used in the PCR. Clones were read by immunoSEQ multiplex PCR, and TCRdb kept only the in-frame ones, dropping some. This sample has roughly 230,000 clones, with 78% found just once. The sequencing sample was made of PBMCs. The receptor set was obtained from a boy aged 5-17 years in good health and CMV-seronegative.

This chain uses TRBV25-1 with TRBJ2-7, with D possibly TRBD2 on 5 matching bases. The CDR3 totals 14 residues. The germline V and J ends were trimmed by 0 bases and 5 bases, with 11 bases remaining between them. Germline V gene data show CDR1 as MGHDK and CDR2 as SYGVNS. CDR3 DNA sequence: TGTGCCAGCAGTGAATATTTTGGACTCAACGAGCAGTACTTC. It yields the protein CASSEYFGLNEQYF.

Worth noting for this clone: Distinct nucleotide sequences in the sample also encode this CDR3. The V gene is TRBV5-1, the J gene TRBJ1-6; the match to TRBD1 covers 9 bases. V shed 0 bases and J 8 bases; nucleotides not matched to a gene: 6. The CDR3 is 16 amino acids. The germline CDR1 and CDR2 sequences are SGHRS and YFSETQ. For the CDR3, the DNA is TGCGCCAGCAGCTTGGCCGGGGGACAGGGCGATTCACCCCTCCACTTT. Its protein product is CASSLAGGQGDSPLHF.

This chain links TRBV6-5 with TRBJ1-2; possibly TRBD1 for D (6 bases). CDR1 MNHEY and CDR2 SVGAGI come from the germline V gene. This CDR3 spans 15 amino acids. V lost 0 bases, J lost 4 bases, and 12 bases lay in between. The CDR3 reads CASSYSEQGSYGYTF. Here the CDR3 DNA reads TGTGCCAGCAGTTACTCCGAGCAGGGGAGCTATGGCTACACCTTC.

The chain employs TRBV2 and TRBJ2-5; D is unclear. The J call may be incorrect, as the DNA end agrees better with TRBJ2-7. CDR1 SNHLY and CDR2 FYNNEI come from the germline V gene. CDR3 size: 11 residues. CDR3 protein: CASSALYEQYF. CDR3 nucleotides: TGTGCCAGCAGTGCTCTCTACGAGCAGTACTTC.

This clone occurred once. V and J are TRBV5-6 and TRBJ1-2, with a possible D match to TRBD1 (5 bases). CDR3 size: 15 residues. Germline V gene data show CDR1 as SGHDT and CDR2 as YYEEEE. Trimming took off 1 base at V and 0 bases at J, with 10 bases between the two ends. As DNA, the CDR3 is TGTGCCAGCAGCTTGTGGGGGGGGTCTAACTATGGCTACACCTTC. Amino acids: CASSLWGGSNYGYTF. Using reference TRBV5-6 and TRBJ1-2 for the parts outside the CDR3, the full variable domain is DAGVTQSPTHLIKTRGQQVTLRCSPKSGHDTVSWYQQALGQGPQFIFQYYEEEERQRGNFPDRFSGHQFPNYSSELNVNALLLGDSALYLCASSLWGGSNYGYTFGSGTRLTVV.

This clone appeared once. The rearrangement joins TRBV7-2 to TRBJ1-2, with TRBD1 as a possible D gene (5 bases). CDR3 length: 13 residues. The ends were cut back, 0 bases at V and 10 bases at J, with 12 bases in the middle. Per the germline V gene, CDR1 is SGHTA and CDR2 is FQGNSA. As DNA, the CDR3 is TGTGCCAGCAGCTTAGCGGAACAGGTGGACTACACCTTC. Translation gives CASSLAEQVDYTF. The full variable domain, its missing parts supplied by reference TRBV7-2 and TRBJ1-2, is GAGVSQSPSNKVTEKGKDVELRCDPISGHTALYWYRQSLGQGLEFLIYFQGNSAPDKSGLPSDRFSAERTGGSVSTLTIQRTQQEDSAVYLCASSLAEQVDYTFGSGTRLTVV.